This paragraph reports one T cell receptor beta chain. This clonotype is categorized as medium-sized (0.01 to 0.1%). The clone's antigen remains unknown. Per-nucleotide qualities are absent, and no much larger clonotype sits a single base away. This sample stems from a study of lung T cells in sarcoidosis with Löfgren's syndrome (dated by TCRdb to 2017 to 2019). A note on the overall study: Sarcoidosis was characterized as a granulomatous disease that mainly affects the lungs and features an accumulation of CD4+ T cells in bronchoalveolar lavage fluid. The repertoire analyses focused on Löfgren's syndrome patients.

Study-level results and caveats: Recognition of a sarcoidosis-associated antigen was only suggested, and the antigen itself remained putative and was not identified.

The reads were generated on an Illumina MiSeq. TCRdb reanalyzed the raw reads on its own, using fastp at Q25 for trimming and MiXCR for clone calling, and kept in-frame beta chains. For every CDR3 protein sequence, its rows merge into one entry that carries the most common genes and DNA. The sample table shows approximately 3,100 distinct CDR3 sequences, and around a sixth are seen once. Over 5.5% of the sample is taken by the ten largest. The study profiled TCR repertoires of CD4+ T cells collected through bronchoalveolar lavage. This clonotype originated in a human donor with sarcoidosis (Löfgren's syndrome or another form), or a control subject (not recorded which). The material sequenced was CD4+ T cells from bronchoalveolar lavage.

Read as DNA, the sequence is TGTGCCATCAGTAAACAGGGGAACACTGAAGCTTTCTTT. Translated, this gives CAISKQGNTEAFF. The rearranged chain carries TRBV10-3 and TRBJ1-1, with TRBD1 perhaps the D gene, on 6 matching bases. CDR1 and CDR2 are read off the germline V gene as ENHRY and SYGVKD. The junction shows trimming of 5 bases on V and 1 base on J, plus 8 bases between the germline ends. The cysteine opens and the phenylalanine closes a CDR3 of 13 amino acids. The CDR3 DNA has 39 bases and is translated from base 1.